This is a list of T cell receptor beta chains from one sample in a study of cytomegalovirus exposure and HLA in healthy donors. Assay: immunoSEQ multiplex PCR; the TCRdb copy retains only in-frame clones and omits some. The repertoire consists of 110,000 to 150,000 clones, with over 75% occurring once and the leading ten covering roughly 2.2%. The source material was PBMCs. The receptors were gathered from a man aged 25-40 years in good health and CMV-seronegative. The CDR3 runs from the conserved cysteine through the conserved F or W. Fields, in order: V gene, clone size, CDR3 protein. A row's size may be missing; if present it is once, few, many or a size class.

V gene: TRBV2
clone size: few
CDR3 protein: CASSERRGTQPQHF

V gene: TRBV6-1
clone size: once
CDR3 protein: CASSVGIAGGPGTDTQYF

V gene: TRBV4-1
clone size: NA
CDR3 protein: CASSQERTGRVADTQYF

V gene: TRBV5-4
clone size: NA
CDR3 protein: CASSSRTGHYGYTF

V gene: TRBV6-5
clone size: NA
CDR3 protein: CASSFWTGKTSYGYTF

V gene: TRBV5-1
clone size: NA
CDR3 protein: CASSLVGTSKRSYEQYF

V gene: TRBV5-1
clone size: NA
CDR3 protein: CASSLRGYGYPF

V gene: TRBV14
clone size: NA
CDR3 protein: CASSQDPWASAFYNEQFF

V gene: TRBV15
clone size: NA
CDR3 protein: CATSRGNRAPGGYPF

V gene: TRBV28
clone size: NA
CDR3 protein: CASSADSLLVNQPQHF

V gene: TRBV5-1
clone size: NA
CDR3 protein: CASRTGADGGELFF

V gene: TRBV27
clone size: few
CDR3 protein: CASRSRQNEQYF

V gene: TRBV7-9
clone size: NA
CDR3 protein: CASSLVPGSYEQYF

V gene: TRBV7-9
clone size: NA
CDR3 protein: CASSSPRDRGADNIQYF

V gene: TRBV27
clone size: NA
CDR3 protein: CASSRDRGVLGTEAFF

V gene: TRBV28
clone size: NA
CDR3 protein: CASLSGQVKGKTQYF

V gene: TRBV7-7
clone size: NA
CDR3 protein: CASSLDRQTNEQFF

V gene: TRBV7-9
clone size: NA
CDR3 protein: CASSLAAVYNEQFF

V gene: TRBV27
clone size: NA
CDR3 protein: CASSPLGGNSPLHF

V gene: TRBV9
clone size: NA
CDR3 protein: CASSVGYEGGGGETQYF

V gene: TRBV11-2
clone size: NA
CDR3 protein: CASSFTRERTDTQYF

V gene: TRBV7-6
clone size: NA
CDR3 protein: CASTWTAGTDTQYF

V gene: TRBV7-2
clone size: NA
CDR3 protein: CASSYDRNTEAFF

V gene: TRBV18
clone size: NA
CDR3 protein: CASSHRDRGEKLFF

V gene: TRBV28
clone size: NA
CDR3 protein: CASSTHNILREQYF

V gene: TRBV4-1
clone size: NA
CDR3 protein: CASSRKPSAVNTEAFF

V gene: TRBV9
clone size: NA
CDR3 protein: CASSPDSSTDTQYF

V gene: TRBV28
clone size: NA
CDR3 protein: CASSLLLAGAGGGETQYF

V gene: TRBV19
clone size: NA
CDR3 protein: CASGPQGAVGEQFF

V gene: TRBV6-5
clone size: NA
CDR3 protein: CASSHGGATEAFF

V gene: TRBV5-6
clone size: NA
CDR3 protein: CASSLEWGTGGAEAFF

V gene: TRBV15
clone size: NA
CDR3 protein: CATSRLRGSYEQYF

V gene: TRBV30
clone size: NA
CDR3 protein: CAFGIGTATDTQYF

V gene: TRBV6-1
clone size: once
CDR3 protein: CASSNPENYGYTF

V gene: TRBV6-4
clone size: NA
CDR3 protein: CASSGTGLQGHSGNTIYF

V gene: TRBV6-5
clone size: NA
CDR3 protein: CASSCLGQTNEKLFF

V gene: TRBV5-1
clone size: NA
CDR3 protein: CASSLIGRGDTEAFF

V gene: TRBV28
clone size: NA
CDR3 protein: CASSLGQGAHQPQHF